These 9 T cell receptor beta chains were all obtained from the same sample, sequenced in a study of T cell repertoires in cytomegalovirus infection (dated by TCRdb to about 2019). In light of the paper, this sample's treatment or condition label describes: in vitro stimulation with specific CMV peptide epitopes to enrich CMV-specific T cells. Their cognate antigens are unknown. TCRdb shows the sequencer as Illumina HiSeq 1500. TCRdb's own reprocessing of the public reads used fastp at Q25 and MiXCR and kept productive beta chains. All rows with the same CDR3 protein become a single entry with the most common DNA and genes. Across this sample there are a few hundred thousand distinct CDR3 sequences, with over 35% seen only once. Of the sample, around 50% falls within the top ten clones. The sample was cultured PBMCs, taken from culture after CMV antigen stimulation. The source of these receptors is a human donor in good health (CMV status not recorded). Some clones in this sample may be carry-over from other donors' samples.

The chain uses TRBV6-2 or TRBV6-3 and TRBJ2-1, with TRBD2 matching 9 bases. V shed 4 bases, J shed 3 bases, and the junction held 4 bases outside the gene matches. CDR1 is MNHEY, CDR2 SVGEGT, per germline. The CDR3 loop spans 15 amino acids. The CDR3 loop is CASSWLAGNYNEQFF. The DNA of the CDR3 is TGTGCCAGCAGTTGGCTAGCGGGGAACTACAATGAGCAGTTCTTC.

Here the CDR3 reads CASRGTLGGDSGANVLTF. As DNA, the CDR3 is TGTGCCAGCAGGGGGACACTTGGAGGGGACTCTGGGGCCAACGTCCTGACTTTC. The chain links TRBV12-3 or TRBV12-4 to TRBJ2-6; D could derive from TRBD1 or TRBD2 (6 bases each). V was cut by 6 bases and J by 0 bases, with 18 bases left in between. This CDR3 comprises 18 residues.

This clonotype occurred many times. The genes are TRBV7-2 and TRBJ2-1; D remains unclear. V lost 2 bases and J 9 bases, leaving 17 bases between the germline ends. Germline V lookup: CDR1 SGHTA, CDR2 FQGNSA. CDR3 length: 15 amino acids. CDR3 bases: TGTGCCAGCAGCTTATCCGATACCCGACTTATTGAGCAGTTCTTC. Translation gives CASSLSDTRLIEQFF.

The V gene is TRBV20-1, the J gene TRBJ2-3, with a weak D call TRBD1 (6 bases). This CDR3 is 14 amino acids long. Trimming took 7 bases from V and 2 from J, leaving 16 bases between them. Germline V gene lookup returns CDR1 DFQATT and CDR2 SNEGSKA (reference sequence). CDR3 nucleotide sequence: TGCAGTGTTCCACAGGGAAGAAACACAGATACGCAGTATTTT. Protein: CSVPQGRNTDTQYF.

The chain is built from TRBV7-7 and TRBJ2-1; no definite D call. The CDR3 length is 14 residues. V dropped 1 base and J dropped 7 bases, with 11 bases sitting between them. Germline-derived CDR1 and CDR2 are SSHAT and FNYEAQ (reference sequence). The CDR3 sequence: CASSLDRLGNEQFF. DNA of the CDR3: TGTGCCAGCAGCTTAGATAGGTTAGGGAATGAGCAGTTCTTC.

This chain connects TRBV7-2 to TRBJ2-5; D is perhaps TRBD2 (5 bases). The germline V and J ends were trimmed by 0 bases and 1 base, with 12 bases remaining between them. The CDR3 totals 16 residues. Germline CDR1 and CDR2: SGHTA and FQGNSA. CDR3 in amino acids: CASSLAPTRVQETQYF. The DNA for the CDR3 is TGTGCCAGCAGCTTAGCCCCCACGCGGGTCCAAGAGACCCAGTACTTC.

The chain is built from TRBV3-1 and TRBJ1-1; D call uncertain. This CDR3 is built from 13 residues. Germline V gives CDR1 LGHDT, CDR2 YNNKEL (reference sequence). Trimming took off 2 bases at V and 3 bases at J, with 7 bases between the two ends. The CDR3 sequence: CASSQLGYTEAFF. The CDR3 DNA reads as TGTGCCAGCAGCCAACTAGGGTACACTGAAGCTTTCTTT.

This clonotype was counted a few times. The chain recombines TRBV3-1 with TRBJ2-7; D is uncertain. CDR1 and CDR2 from the germline V gene are LGHDT and YNNKEL (reference sequence). The CDR3 has 12 residues. With 3 bases removed from V and 2 bases from J, the gap between germline ends came to 5 bases. CDR3 coding DNA: TGTGCCAGCAGCCACACAGCCTACGAGCAGTACTTC. Translation gives CASSHTAYEQYF.

The chain uses TRBV5-4 and TRBJ1-1; D may be TRBD1 (5 bases). From germline, CDR1 is SGHNT and CDR2 YYREEE (reference sequence). This CDR3 is 13 amino acids long. V lost 4 bases and J lost 1, with 8 bases in between. CDR3 in DNA: TGTGCCAGCAGCAATGGACAGAACACTGAAGCTTTCTTT. This sequence encodes CASSNGQNTEAFF. The complete variable domain, with remaining parts taken from reference TRBV5-4 and TRBJ1-1, reads ETGVTQSPTHLIKTRGQQVTLRCSSQSGHNTVSWYQQALGQGPQFIFQYYREEENGRGNFPPRFSGLQFPNYSSELNVNALELDDSALYLCASSNGQNTEAFFGQGTRLTVV.